The entry that follows covers one T cell receptor (beta chain) sequence. The antigen remains undetermined. Germline-derived CDR1 and CDR2 are KGHSH and LQKENI. The CDR3 has 15 residues. With 3 bases removed from V and 3 bases from J, the gap between germline ends came to 11 bases. The sequenced template was cDNA made from the entire isolated RNA. Data came from immunoSEQ multiplex PCR; TCRdb stores just in-frame clones and leaves some out. The sample consists of hundreds of thousands of clones, 15% of them appearing once. The data belong to a study of beta chain features in type 1 diabetes. The study, taken as a whole, reports: Moderately but significantly shorter TCRB CDR3s were found in Type 1 diabetes patients in all four CD4+ subsets. PCR could preferentially amplify shorter templates, alike in patients and controls. Any role of HLA type in TCRB rearrangement remained unresolved here. The similarity of naive, central memory and Treg TCRB repertoires appeared greater among patients than among healthy donors. Lower insertion and higher deletion counts appeared at VDJ junctions in type 1 diabetes patients.

The clonotype comes from a young man with type 1 diabetes. What was sequenced was naive CD4+ T cells from blood. V and J are TRBV18 and TRBJ1-4; tentatively, D is TRBD1 (5 bases). This CDR3 is CASSPFQGANEKLFF. In nucleotides, the CDR3 is TGTGCCAGCTCACCTTTTCAGGGCGCTAATGAAAAACTGTTTTTT.